These 18 T cell receptor beta chains originate from one sample sequenced in a study of blood T cell repertoires in COVID-19. TCRdb's copy holds only in-frame clones and misses some; the assay was immunoSEQ multiplex PCR. This table holds approximately 190,000 clones, roughly 81% found once. The sequenced sample was peripheral blood. These receptors came from a woman between 65 and 79 years old with active or convalescent COVID-19.

The chain uses TRBV9 and TRBJ2-1; tentatively, D is TRBD1 (6 bases). This CDR3 has 14 amino acids. V lost 3 bases and J 5 bases, leaving 12 bases between the germline ends. Germline V CDR1 and CDR2: SGDLS, YYNGEE. CDR3 coding DNA: TGTGCCAGCAGCGGAAAGACAGGAAACAATGAGCAGTTCTTC. It is translated as CASSGKTGNNEQFF.

This chain joins TRBV29-1 and TRBJ1-6, with TRBD1 matching over 8 bases. V was clipped by 6 bases and J by 0 bases; unmatched bases: 4. The CDR3 sequence is 15 residues long. CDR1 is SQVTM, CDR2 ANQGSEA, per germline. DNA of the CDR3: TGCAGCGTAAGACAGGGGAGCTCCTATAATTCACCCCTCCACTTT. Its translation: CSVRQGSSYNSPLHF.

The V gene is TRBV5-1, the J gene TRBJ2-7; perhaps TRBD2 as D (6 bases). Germline V gene lookup returns CDR1 SGHRS and CDR2 YFSETQ. Trimming took 1 base from V and 6 from J, leaving 8 bases between them. The CDR3 spans 12 residues. This CDR3 reads CASSLPGGEQYF. CDR3 nucleotides: TGCGCCAGCAGCTTGCCCGGGGGCGAGCAGTACTTC.

V is TRBV5-1 and J is TRBJ2-1, with D possibly being TRBD2 (6 bases). The germline gives CDR1 SGHRS, CDR2 YFSETQ. This CDR3 contains 13 residues. The V and J ends lost 3 bases and 12 bases respectively, with 16 bases between them. The chain's CDR3 is CASSWRGEDGQFF. DNA of the CDR3: TGCGCCAGCAGCTGGAGAGGGGAGGATGGGCAGTTCTTC.

The chain is built from TRBV4-2 and TRBJ2-7; D is unclear. The CDR3 consists of 13 residues. V dropped 4 bases and J dropped 3 bases, with 10 bases sitting between them. Germline values: CDR1 LGHNA, CDR2 YNFKEQ. This chain's CDR3 is CASSPAGFYEQYF. The CDR3 bases are TGTGCCAGCAGCCCAGCAGGATTCTACGAGCAGTACTTC.

This clone appeared once. Without the conserved terminal phenylalanine or tryptophan, this CDR3 likely stems from a read error. Because the CDR3's place on the DNA is in doubt, the DNA is left out and the CDR3 is given as listed by TCRdb. CDR3 residues: CASSASARSMKEI. V gene TRBV6-2 or TRBV6-3 combines with J gene TRBJ2-7; TRBD2, the table's D call, lacks a check against the DNA. CDR1 MNHEY and CDR2 SVGEGT come from the germline V gene. Inclusive of both ends, the CDR3 amounts to 13 amino acids.

This chain joins TRBV29-1 and TRBJ2-5; TRBD1 matches 7 bases. CDR1 is SQVTM, CDR2 ANQGSEA, per germline. V shed 0 bases and J 5 bases; nucleotides not matched to a gene: 9. The CDR3 is 15 amino acids. As DNA, the CDR3 is TGCAGCGTTGAAGATCGGAGACAGGGATCCGAGACCCAGTACTTC. It encodes CSVEDRRQGSETQYF.

The CDR3 reads CASSVDELTGYGYTF. CDR3 coding DNA: TGTGCCAGCAGCGTAGATGAGTTAACGGGCTATGGCTACACCTTC. This chain links TRBV9 with TRBJ1-2, with no clear D. Germline CDR1 is SGDLS and CDR2 is YYNGEE. V lost 0 bases, J lost 4 bases, and 13 bases lay in between. There are 15 residues in the CDR3.

The sample holds a few counts of this clone. This chain uses TRBV4-1 with TRBJ2-5, with 13 bases that match TRBD2. The CDR3 consists of 16 residues. The V gene end was trimmed by 4 bases and the J gene end by 4 bases; junction bases not matched to a gene: 6. CDR1 is MGHRA, CDR2 YSYEKL, per germline. The DNA for the CDR3 is TGCGCCAGCAGCCTTTGGACTAGCGGGAGTCCAGAGACCCAGTACTTC. This gives the protein CASSLWTSGSPETQYF.

This clone was seen repeatedly, ten times or more. J is TRBJ2-5 and V is TRBV7-9; D is uncertain. Germline loops: CDR1 SEHNR, CDR2 FQNEAQ (reference sequence). The CDR3 has 12 amino acids. V gave up 11 bases and J gave up 5 bases, with 15 bases separating them. Written as DNA, the CDR3 is TGTGCCCTCCACGTACTTCGGGAGACCCAGTACTTC. This gives the protein CALHVLRETQYF.

This chain links TRBV7-9 with TRBJ2-1, with 11 bases that match TRBD2. The CDR3 contains 16 residues. Germline V gene data show CDR1 as SEHNR and CDR2 as FQNEAQ (reference sequence). V dropped 5 bases and J dropped 4; count of bases not matched to a gene: 7. CDR3 protein: CASSPRLAGKYNEQFF. As DNA, the CDR3 is TGTGCCAGCAGCCCACGACTAGCGGGAAAATACAATGAGCAGTTCTTC.

In DNA, the CDR3 is TGTGCCAGCAGCTTAGTCCTAGCGGGAGGCGGGGCTTCGAATGAGCAGTTCTTC. This encodes CASSLVLAGGGASNEQFF. This chain links TRBV11-3 with TRBJ2-1, with 11 bases that match TRBD2. This CDR3 has 18 amino acids. V was pared by 1 base and J by 7 bases, with 12 bases of the junction left unmatched. CDR1 and CDR2 from the germline V gene are SGHNT and YENEEA.

The chain has TRBV5-4 and TRBJ2-1; TRBD1 aligns across 12 bases. There are 15 residues in the CDR3. The V gene's germline CDR1 is SGHNT and CDR2 YYREEE (reference sequence). V lost 4 bases to trimming and J lost 8 bases; unmatched junction nucleotides: 7. The CDR3 protein is CASSLPGQGAYEQFF. In DNA, the CDR3 is TGTGCCAGCAGCCTCCCGGGACAGGGGGCCTATGAGCAGTTCTTC.

The chain is built from TRBV19 and TRBJ1-2; TRBD1 aligns across 10 bases. CDR3 length: 13 amino acids. Trimming took 5 bases from V and 7 from J; bases not matched to a gene: 4. CDR1 and CDR2 from the germline V gene are LNHDA and SQIVND (reference sequence). The CDR3 region has the DNA TGTGCCAGTAGTCACGGGGACAGGGGTGGCTACACCTTC. Amino acid sequence: CASSHGDRGGYTF.

The CDR3 spells CASSERTGAGTDTQYF. The DNA of the CDR3 is TGTGCCAGCAGCGAACGGACAGGGGCAGGCACAGATACGCAGTATTTT. V usage is TRBV11-1 and J usage is TRBJ2-3; 9 bases match TRBD1. Germline CDR1 reads SGHAT; CDR2 reads FQDESV (reference sequence). There are 16 residues in the CDR3. The junction had 7 bases not matched to a gene; V was cut back by 5 bases and J by 1 base.

This sequence joins TRBV27 and TRBJ2-1; TRBD2 might be the D (5 bases). From germline, CDR1 is MNHEY and CDR2 SMNVEV (reference sequence). There are 12 residues in the CDR3. V was pared by 8 bases and J by 4 bases, with 9 bases between. CDR3 loop: CASRSAYNEQFF. In DNA form, the CDR3 reads TGTGCCAGCCGTAGCGCGTACAATGAGCAGTTCTTC.

The chain links TRBV18 to TRBJ2-7, with D tentatively TRBD2 (6 bases). Trimming stripped 3 bases from V and 1 base from J, with 13 bases between. There are 15 residues in the CDR3. Looked up from germline, CDR1 is KGHSH and CDR2 is LQKENI. DNA for the CDR3: TGTGCCAGCTCACCGCCGGGACTTCCGTCCTACGAGCAGTACTTC. Its protein is CASSPPGLPSYEQYF.

V and J are TRBV6-5 and TRBJ2-5, with TRBD1 matching 11 bases. This CDR3 is built from 16 residues. V lost 0 bases to trimming and J lost 5 bases; unmatched junction nucleotides: 5. Germline V gene lookup returns CDR1 MNHEY and CDR2 SVGAGI. CDR3 nucleotides: TGTGCCAGCAGTTACTCTTGGACAGGGGGCGCCGAGACCCAGTACTTC. Protein sequence: CASSYSWTGGAETQYF.